This T cell receptor (beta chain) derives from a study of T cells in Graves' hyperthyroidism and ophthalmopathy (dated 2019 in TCRdb). Background for the entire study: Peripheral blood samples were taken at initial diagnosis, before any treatment was given. A discovery cohort of roughly 100 patients, approximately 44 with Graves' ophthalmopathy and fewer than 65 with stable Graves' hyperthyroidism, was used to find distinguishing TCR V-J signatures. An independent validation cohort of 18 to 20 hyperthyroidism patients and more than 15 patients who later progressed to ophthalmopathy tested prospective prediction of ophthalmopathy. For training and testing, the 80 to 100 patients in the discovery cohort were randomly divided in a 7:3 ratio. In about 6 Graves' hyperthyroidism patients, the study also compared T-cell repertoires from thyroid tissue with T-cell repertoires from blood. Once sampling was done, hyperthyroidism patients were given methimazole at a starting dose of 30 mg daily, whereas ophthalmopathy patients were given high-dose intravenous methylprednisolone. According to the paper, TCR Vbeta CDR3 sequencing was carried out on 135 peripheral blood samples, which came from around 43 ophthalmopathy, roughly 75 hyperthyroidism and around 17 progressor patients. What the research found in general, with its limitations: In cross-validation, a model built on a 13 V-J signature told ophthalmopathy apart from stable hyperthyroidism with under 90% sensitivity and 81% to 82% specificity, and in testing the same model reached 80%/75%. In validation, progression to ophthalmopathy was predicted by the model with almost 71% sensitivity and 72.22% specificity, a median of approximately 6.5 months before onset. Most expanded thyroid clonotypes (frequency above 0.001) were also detected in blood, suggesting blood repertoires may reflect thyroid immune responses. Sample size was not statistically predetermined, and blinding of investigators to group allocation was not performed.

Graves' hyperthyroidism was defined as stable when no progression to ophthalmopathy occurred over 18 months of follow-up. The hyperthyroidism patients were between 18 and 65 years old and newly diagnosed, with a disease duration of less than 2 months. Patients with uncontrolled infections, other autoimmune diseases, pregnancy or lactation were excluded. Diagnoses relied on clinical symptoms, serum thyroxine and TRAb, thyroid ultrasound and orbital computed tomography. PBMCs were separated from 8 to 10 ml of fresh peripheral blood using Ficoll-Paque density gradient centrifugation. Total RNA was extracted using Trizol reagent, and RNA quality was assessed on an Agilent 2100 Bioanalyzer. This clonotype was seen ten or more times. Its specific antigen is unknown. No clone much larger than this one lies a single base away; base qualities are absent. The TCR beta CDR3 regions were amplified from RNA transcripts. For the first round of RT-PCR on the TCR CDR3, the HTBI primer set was used together with the Qiagen OneStep RT-PCR kit. Libraries were constructed in a second round of multiplex PCR, after which size selection and purification were performed. Libraries were sequenced paired-end with 100 bp reads on an Illumina HiSeq2000. In the source study's methods: SOAPnuke was used to process the raw data, with reads discarded if the reads contained adapters or uncalled bases, had a mean Phred below 15, or lacked an exact constant-primer or identifier match. COPE v1.2.5 was used to merge the high-quality paired reads, and each unique nucleotide sequence was defined as a clonotype. MiTCR v1.1 was used to align the clonotypes against IMGT TRBV, TRBD and TRBJ reference segments. The analysis was restricted to V-J combinations with a frequency above 0.0001, which together covered 99.2% of the repertoires. The TCS score was defined as the ratio of F50 (clonal expansion) to E x V (chaos), calculated using BLOSUM62-based TCRdist between CDR3 peptides within each V-J. Welch's t-statistics and random forest reduced 500 to 550 V-J features to some 14, which were used in a naive Bayes classifier (R e1071). TCRdb ran its own pipeline on the public reads, namely fastp trimming at Q25 and MiXCR clone calling, and kept in-frame beta chains. CDR3 protein duplicates are merged, each entry listing the most common genes and DNA. V and J calls and clone size were set by TCRdb, not the authors. This sample is represented by roughly 420,000 distinct CDR3 sequences; roughly 13% of them were singletons. The leading ten clones occupy 5% to 6% of the sample.

V and J lose 5 bases and 2 bases, and a span of 18 bases separates them. The germline V gene sets CDR1 to SGHTA and CDR2 to FQGNSA. The CDR3 sequence holds 16 residues, the cysteine and phenylalanine included. The DNA shown is the 48-base CDR3, in frame from base 1. In this chain, TRBV7-2 is recombined with TRBJ2-5; the D segment could be TRBD1, given 5 matching bases. The material sequenced was blood. The TCR comes from a woman between 18 and 29 years old with Graves' hyperthyroidism. In nucleotide form, the sequence is TGTGCCAGCAGCGGTGAGACAGAGACAAAACAAGAGACCCAGTACTTC. This sequence encodes CASSGETETKQETQYF. This CDR3, with the reference TRBV7-2 and TRBJ2-5 proteins standing in past its ends, gives the full variable domain GAGVSQSPSNKVTEKGKDVELRCDPISGHTALYWYRQSLGQGLEFLIYFQGNSAPDKSGLPSDRFSAERTGGSVSTLTIQRTQQEDSAVYLCASSGETETKQETQYFGPGTRLLVL.